The rows below give T cell receptor beta chains drawn from one sample of a study of blood T cell repertoires in COVID-19. The method was immunoSEQ multiplex PCR; TCRdb's version includes in-frame clones alone and lacks a portion of them. The sample has about 140,000 clones, less than 90% seen once; the top ten hold 2.5% to 3%. Sequencing was performed on peripheral blood. These receptor sequences come from a human donor with COVID-19, enrolled during active disease. The donor label of this sample is uncertain. Each CDR3 is given with its conserved first and last residue. Fields, in order: J gene, CDR3 length, clone size, D gene, V gene, CDR3 DNA, CDR3 protein. A D gene is named only where the DNA matches it firmly. Size values are once, few and many counts, or a class for expanded clones, and some rows have none.

>TRBJ1-1|16|-|-|TRBV5-4
TGTGCCAGCAGCAAGGGGGTCCCGGCAGAGAACACTGAAGCTTTCTTT
CASSKGVPAENTEAFF
>TRBJ1-2|12|-|TRBD1|TRBV28
TGTGCCATTAGACAGGGCGTTCGGGGCTACACCTTC
CAIRQGVRGYTF
>TRBJ1-1|15|-|TRBD1|TRBV9
TGTGCCAGCAGCCCAAGGACAGGTTTGGGAACTGAAGCTTTCTTT
CASSPRTGLGTEAFF
>TRBJ2-7|15|-|-|TRBV2
TGTGCCAGCACCCGTGGACAGGGAGGGTCCTACGAGCAGTACTTC
CASTRGQGGSYEQYF
>TRBJ2-7|15|-|TRBD2|TRBV5-5
TGTGCCAGCGTTCCGAGCGGGGGGCCCACCTACGAGCAGTACTTC
CASVPSGGPTYEQYF
>TRBJ1-2|13|-|-|TRBV5-1
TGCGCCAGCAGCTTGGATAGGGAGGAAGGCTACACCTTC
CASSLDREEGYTF
>TRBJ2-3|15|once|TRBD1|TRBV19
TGTGCCAGTAGTATTCGGGGACAGGGCACAGATACGCAGTATTTT
CASSIRGQGTDTQYF
>TRBJ1-2|12|-|-|TRBV10-3
TGTGCCATCAGTGAACAAACACATGGCTACACCTTC
CAISEQTHGYTF
>TRBJ2-2|15|few|TRBD2|TRBV30
TGTGCCTGGAGTCGATTAGCGGGACGCACCGGGGAGCTGTTTTTT
CAWSRLAGRTGELFF
>TRBJ1-2|15|-|-|TRBV27
TGTGCCAGCAGTTCCCAATGGGGCGTTGGATATGGCTACACCTTC
CASSSQWGVGYGYTF
>TRBJ2-7|15|-|TRBD1|TRBV7-2
TGTGCCAGCAGGACACCCGGGACAGGGTTCAACGAGCAGTACTTC
CASRTPGTGFNEQYF
>TRBJ2-1|15|once|TRBD2|TRBV6-5
TGTGCCAGCAGTCGTAGCGGGGCCGGAGGGAATGAGCAGTTCTTC
CASSRSGAGGNEQFF
>TRBJ1-4|16|-|TRBD1|TRBV30
TGTGCCTGGAGACCTCGGGACAGGGATGATTATGAAAAACTGTTTTTT
CAWRPRDRDDYEKLFF
>TRBJ2-2|15|-|TRBD2|TRBV7-6
TGTGCCAGCAGTCCTCTCCGGGCGGGAGAGGGGGAGCTGTTTTTT
CASSPLRAGEGELFF
>TRBJ1-1|14|-|-|TRBV29-1
TGCAGCGTTGAGGTTGGGGCTATGAACACTGAAGCTTTCTTT
CSVEVGAMNTEAFF
>TRBJ2-5|11|-|-|TRBV20-1
TGCAGTGCCCTGTACCAAGAGACCCAGTACTTC
CSALYQETQYF
>TRBJ1-1|15|-|TRBD1|TRBV4-1
TGCGCCAGCAGCCAGACCAGACAGGGGGACACTGAAGCTTTCTTT
CASSQTRQGDTEAFF
>TRBJ2-7|14|-|TRBD2|TRBV2
TGTGCCAGCAGTAATAGCGGGGGGCTCGACGAGCAGTACTTC
CASSNSGGLDEQYF
>TRBJ2-1|16|-|TRBD2|TRBV24-1
TGTGCCACCAGTGATCCCGGGGAGCGGGAGCTCAATGAGCAGTTCTTC
CATSDPGERELNEQFF
>TRBJ1-5|15|few|-|TRBV30
TGTGCCTGGAGTGTGGGGACTCCTAGCAATCAGCCCCAGCATTTT
CAWSVGTPSNQPQHF
>TRBJ2-1|18|-|TRBD2|TRBV24-1
TGTGCCACCAGTGATTCCGCCCTAGCGGGACGCTACCCGGGTGAGCAGTTCTTC
CATSDSALAGRYPGEQFF
>TRBJ2-5|14|-|-|TRBV30
TGTGCCTGGAGTGCGGGACAAATAGGAGAGACCCAGTACTTC
CAWSAGQIGETQYF
>TRBJ2-6|19|-|TRBD1|TRBV19
TGTGCCAGTAGTTTATTACCGGGACAGGGTCCCTCTGGGGCCAACGTCCTGACTTTC
CASSLLPGQGPSGANVLTF
>TRBJ1-5|16|-|TRBD1|TRBV7-8
TGTGCCAGCAGCTACGACAGGGGTGCGGGCAATCAGCCCCAGCATTTT
CASSYDRGAGNQPQHF
>TRBJ2-7|14|-|TRBD2|TRBV11-1
TGTGCCAGCAGCTTAGGACTAGCGGAGTACGAGCAGTACTTC
CASSLGLAEYEQYF
>TRBJ1-2|13|few|TRBD1|TRBV9
TGTGCCAGCAGCGTAGGTCAGGGGGCTGGCTACACCTTC
CASSVGQGAGYTF
>TRBJ1-3|18|-|TRBD1|TRBV2
TGTGCCAGCAGCCTTCAATCGGACAGGGCCAGTTCTGGAAACACCATATATTTT
CASSLQSDRASSGNTIYF
>TRBJ2-2|16|-|-|TRBV11-3
TGTGCCAGCAGCTTAGTGGGGGGTACGAACACCGGGGAGCTGTTTTTT
CASSLVGGTNTGELFF
>TRBJ2-3|14|-|-|TRBV4-1
TGCGCCAGCAGCCATCGTTCGGGCACAGATACGCAGTATTTT
CASSHRSGTDTQYF